These T cell receptor beta chains were read from a single sample in a study of blood T cell repertoires in COVID-19. Produced via immunoSEQ multiplex PCR; TCRdb's table is partial and in-frame only. The sample has about 69,000 clones; 90% are singletons. Material: peripheral blood. The source is a woman younger than 30 with acute or convalescent COVID-19. Each CDR3 is given with its conserved first and last residue. Fields, in order: J gene, V gene, clone size, D gene, CDR3 protein, CDR3 DNA. A D gene is named only where the DNA matches it firmly. Clone size is stated in some rows and not others, as once, few, many or a class when expanded.

j_gene: TRBJ1-1; v_gene: TRBV27; abundance: NA; d_gene: NA; CDR3aa: CASRGWGETEAFF; CDR3nt: TGTGCCAGCAGGGGCTGGGGGGAGACTGAAGCTTTCTTT
j_gene: TRBJ1-6; v_gene: TRBV7-9; abundance: NA; d_gene: NA; CDR3aa: CASSAGLNSPLHF; CDR3nt: TGTGCCAGCAGCGCGGGACTTAATTCACCCCTCCACTTT
j_gene: TRBJ1-6; v_gene: TRBV12-3/TRBV12-4; abundance: NA; d_gene: NA; CDR3aa: CASSLTDNSPLHF; CDR3nt: TGTGCCAGCAGTTTAACAGATAATTCACCCCTCCACTTT
j_gene: TRBJ2-7; v_gene: TRBV19; abundance: NA; d_gene: TRBD1; CDR3aa: CASSIAGQTRSYEQYF; CDR3nt: TGTGCCAGTAGTATAGCGGGACAGACCCGCTCCTACGAGCAGTACTTC
j_gene: TRBJ1-5; v_gene: TRBV30; abundance: once; d_gene: NA; CDR3aa: CAWSRQGNQPQHF; CDR3nt: TGTGCCTGGAGTCGTCAGGGCAATCAGCCCCAGCATTTT
j_gene: TRBJ1-1; v_gene: TRBV2; abundance: NA; d_gene: NA; CDR3aa: CASRVTRTEAFF; CDR3nt: TGTGCCAGCAGAGTCACGCGCACTGAAGCTTTCTTT
j_gene: TRBJ1-6; v_gene: TRBV7-2; abundance: NA; d_gene: NA; CDR3aa: CASSLAVGSYSPLHF; CDR3nt: TGTGCCAGCAGCTTAGCGGTGGGGAGTTATTCACCCCTCCACTTT
j_gene: TRBJ2-3; v_gene: TRBV2; abundance: NA; d_gene: NA; CDR3aa: CASSAEGANTQYF; CDR3nt: TGTGCCAGCAGTGCCGAGGGCGCGAATACGCAGTATTTT
j_gene: TRBJ2-1; v_gene: TRBV12-3/TRBV12-4; abundance: NA; d_gene: TRBD1; CDR3aa: CASGSGGNEQFF; CDR3nt: TGTGCCAGCGGATCAGGGGGCAATGAGCAGTTCTTC
j_gene: TRBJ2-1; v_gene: TRBV19; abundance: NA; d_gene: TRBD2; CDR3aa: CASSPSTSGFPNEQFF; CDR3nt: TGTGCCAGTAGTCCCTCCACTAGCGGGTTTCCCAATGAGCAGTTCTTC
j_gene: TRBJ2-3; v_gene: TRBV6-1; abundance: NA; d_gene: TRBD2; CDR3aa: CASSDGLTGTSGSTDTQYF; CDR3nt: TGTGCCAGCAGTGATGGGCTTACCGGGACTAGCGGGAGCACAGATACGCAGTATTTT
j_gene: TRBJ1-2; v_gene: TRBV19; abundance: NA; d_gene: NA; CDR3aa: CASSIGHRNLYGYTF; CDR3nt: TGTGCCAGTAGTATAGGGCACAGGAATCTATATGGCTACACCTTC
j_gene: TRBJ2-5; v_gene: TRBV7-9; abundance: NA; d_gene: TRBD2; CDR3aa: CASSLSGGMETQYF; CDR3nt: TGTGCCAGCAGCCTTAGCGGGGGGATGGAGACCCAGTACTTC
j_gene: TRBJ1-2; v_gene: TRBV12-3/TRBV12-4; abundance: NA; d_gene: NA; CDR3aa: CASSSQTTQGYTF; CDR3nt: TGTGCCAGCAGTTCACAGACAACCCAAGGCTACACCTTC
j_gene: TRBJ2-7; v_gene: TRBV6-5; abundance: NA; d_gene: TRBD1; CDR3aa: CASRTGLFSYEQYF; CDR3nt: TGTGCCAGCAGGACAGGGCTTTTCTCCTACGAGCAGTACTTC
j_gene: TRBJ2-7; v_gene: TRBV11-2; abundance: NA; d_gene: TRBD1; CDR3aa: CASSTGTGDAYEQYF; CDR3nt: TGTGCCAGCAGCACCGGGACAGGAGATGCCTACGAGCAGTACTTC
j_gene: TRBJ2-1; v_gene: TRBV19; abundance: NA; d_gene: TRBD2; CDR3aa: CASRELAGGKHHEQFF; CDR3nt: TGTGCCAGTAGAGAACTAGCGGGAGGGAAACACCATGAGCAGTTCTTC
j_gene: TRBJ2-7; v_gene: TRBV28; abundance: NA; d_gene: NA; CDR3aa: CASSLFRGDPSYEQYF; CDR3nt: TGTGCCAGCAGTTTATTCCGGGGAGATCCCTCCTACGAGCAGTACTTC
j_gene: TRBJ2-3; v_gene: TRBV6-2/TRBV6-3; abundance: NA; d_gene: TRBD2; CDR3aa: CASSYSGGGAGGRTDTQYF; CDR3nt: TGTGCCAGCAGTTACTCAGGCGGGGGGGCCGGTGGTCGCACAGATACGCAGTATTTT
j_gene: TRBJ2-2; v_gene: TRBV4-1; abundance: NA; d_gene: NA; CDR3aa: CASSQGAGSNTGELFF; CDR3nt: TGCGCCAGCAGCCAAGGGGCAGGGTCGAACACCGGGGAGCTGTTTTTT
j_gene: TRBJ1-1; v_gene: TRBV4-3; abundance: NA; d_gene: NA; CDR3aa: CASSQAAGTEAFF; CDR3nt: TGCGCCAGCAGCCAAGCTGCGGGTACTGAAGCTTTCTTT
j_gene: TRBJ1-5; v_gene: TRBV19; abundance: NA; d_gene: NA; CDR3aa: CASSIGGAINQPQHF; CDR3nt: TGTGCCAGTAGTATAGGCGGGGCCATTAATCAGCCCCAGCATTTT
j_gene: TRBJ1-2; v_gene: TRBV4-2; abundance: NA; d_gene: TRBD1; CDR3aa: CASSRGQENYGYTF; CDR3nt: TGTGCCAGCAGCCGAGGACAGGAAAACTATGGCTACACCTTC